This T cell receptor beta chain originates from a study of CD8 T cells in ankylosing spondylitis. Study conclusions and caveats: Reportedly, significant enrichment of disease-linked clones occurred in matched ankylosing spondylitis synovial fluid. The study identified a TCR beta motif of roughly eight highly homologous variants that appeared characteristic of ankylosing spondylitis blood. A subset of motif variants has previously been described in the synovial fluid and blood of reactive arthritis.

This clonotype occurred many times. What it binds is not known. The CDR3 extends over 15 amino acids. Unmatched junction bases numbered 11, after V lost 9 bases and J lost 6 bases. The germline V gene has CDR1 SGHAT and CDR2 FQDESV (reference sequence). TCRdb called the 5' RACE reads again in MiXCR, with one record for every CDR3 protein. There are around 440,000 distinct CDR3 sequences in the sample; approximately 17% occur only once, and 1% lies in the top ten. The source material was blood, either unsorted or a sorted T cell fraction (not recorded which). This sequence originates from a male donor with ankylosing spondylitis. This rearrangement joins TRBV11-1 to TRBJ2-1; 10 nucleotides line up with TRBD2. The CDR3 DNA reads as TGTGCCAGTACCTCTGGGACTAGCGTCTTCAATGAGCAGTTCTTC. Its protein product is CASTSGTSVFNEQFF.